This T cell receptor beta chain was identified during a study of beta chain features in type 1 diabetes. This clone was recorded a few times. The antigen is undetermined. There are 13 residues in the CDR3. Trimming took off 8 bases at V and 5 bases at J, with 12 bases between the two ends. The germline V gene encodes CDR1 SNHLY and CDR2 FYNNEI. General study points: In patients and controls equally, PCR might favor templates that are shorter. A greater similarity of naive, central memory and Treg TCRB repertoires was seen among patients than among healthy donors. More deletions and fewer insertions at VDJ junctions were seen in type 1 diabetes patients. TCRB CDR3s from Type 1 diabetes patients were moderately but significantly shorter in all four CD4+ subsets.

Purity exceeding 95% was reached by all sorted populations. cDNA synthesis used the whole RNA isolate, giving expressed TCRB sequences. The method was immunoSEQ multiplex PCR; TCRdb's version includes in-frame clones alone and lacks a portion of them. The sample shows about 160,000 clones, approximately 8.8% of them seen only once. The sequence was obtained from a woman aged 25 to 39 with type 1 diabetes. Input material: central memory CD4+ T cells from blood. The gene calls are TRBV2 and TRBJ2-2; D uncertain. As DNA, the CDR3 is TGTGCCAGCTCACAGAGTAGTACCGGGGAGCTGTTTTTT. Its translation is CASSQSSTGELFF.